The 25 T cell receptor beta chains listed next were all sequenced from one sample in a study of CD8+ T cells in alopecia areata. Following RNA extraction, reverse transcription yielded cDNA that acted as the sequencing template. Sequencing used immunoSEQ multiplex PCR; TCRdb keeps in-frame clones, though not all of them. Among 140,000 to 150,000 clones listed, 40% to 65% were seen once. The sample was CD4+ T cells sorted from blood, taken at week 0. These receptors were obtained from a human donor with alopecia areata.

In its sample, this clone was seen a few times. The chain carries TRBV11-2 and TRBJ1-1; tentative D call: TRBD1 (5 bases). CDR1 and CDR2 (germline): SGHAT, FQNNGV. There are 14 residues in the CDR3. Trimming cost V 1 base and J 8 bases, with 14 bases left between them. The CDR3 reads CASSLGGQGTEAFF. The CDR3, as DNA: TGTGCCAGCAGCTTAGGGGGTCAGGGCACCGAAGCTTTCTTT.

This rearrangement joins TRBV30 to TRBJ1-5; D is uncertain. The V gene's germline CDR1 is GTSNPN and CDR2 SVGIG (reference sequence). Trimming shortened V by 0 bases and J by 7 bases, and 10 bases separated the two germline ends. The CDR3 length is 13 residues. As DNA, the CDR3 is TGTGCCTGGAGTGTACACCTCGGCCAGCCCCAGCATTTT. Its protein product is CAWSVHLGQPQHF.

The chain links TRBV19 to TRBJ1-1, with D hard to call. Trimming pared 7 bases from V and 1 base from J, leaving 7 bases between. The CDR3 is 12 amino acids. Germline V gene sequence: CDR1 LNHDA, CDR2 SQIVND (reference sequence). CDR3 sequence reads: CASIRTNTEAFF. The CDR3, as DNA: TGTGCCAGTATTAGGACGAACACTGAAGCTTTCTTT.

The chain recombines TRBV4-3 with TRBJ1-5; D ambiguous. The CDR3 length is 14 residues. V was cut by 0 bases and J by 0 bases, with 3 bases left in between. Germline CDR1 is LGHNA and CDR2 is YSLEER. The CDR3 protein is CASSQEHSNQPQHF. In DNA, the CDR3 is TGCGCCAGCAGCCAAGAGCATAGCAATCAGCCCCAGCATTTT.

This clone was detected many times. The rearrangement joins TRBV5-6 to TRBJ1-5; D is perhaps TRBD1 (5 bases). The CDR3 has 18 amino acids. Between the trimmed V and J ends, which lost 0 bases and 2 bases, there was a span of 18 bases. Germline-derived CDR1 and CDR2 are SGHDT and YYEEEE. CDR3 region: CASSLALRARDGNQPQHF. The DNA of the CDR3 is TGTGCCAGCAGCTTGGCCCTTAGGGCGCGGGACGGCAATCAGCCCCAGCATTTT.

The chain employs TRBV9 and TRBJ1-3; D remains ambiguous. The V gene lost 0 bases and the J gene lost 8 bases, with 12 bases spanning the gap. Per the germline V gene, CDR1 is SGDLS and CDR2 is YYNGEE. The CDR3 has 14 residues. For the CDR3, the DNA is TGTGCCAGCAGCGTAGAGGCCCTTCAGGACACCATATATTTT. This codes for CASSVEALQDTIYF.

This chain links TRBV7-2 with TRBJ2-1, with a possible D match to TRBD2 (5 bases). Trimming removed 3 bases at V and 3 bases at J, with 12 bases between. CDR3 size: 15 residues. CDR1 is SGHTA, CDR2 FQGNSA, per germline. In DNA form, the CDR3 reads TGTGCCAGCAGCTTCACTAGTTGGGGCTACAATGAGCAGTTCTTC. It codes for CASSFTSWGYNEQFF.

The genes are TRBV30 and TRBJ1-1; no firm D call. Germline V gene data show CDR1 as GTSNPN and CDR2 as SVGIG (reference sequence). CDR3 size: 11 residues. Trimming removed 0 bases from V and 7 bases from J, with 6 bases in between. The CDR3: CAWSVQSEAFF. In nucleotides, the CDR3 is TGTGCCTGGAGTGTACAAAGTGAAGCTTTCTTT.

This clone appeared a few times. The V call is TRBV5-4, the J call TRBJ1-4; 7 nucleotides agree with TRBD1. In germline, CDR1 is SGHNT, CDR2 YYREEE (reference sequence). The CDR3 is 15 amino acids. V shed 4 bases, J shed 8 bases, and the junction held 11 bases outside the gene matches. CDR3 in DNA: TGTGCCAGCAGCCTTCCGGGACAGTCGAACGAAAAACTGTTTTTT. Its translation: CASSLPGQSNEKLFF.

This chain connects TRBV29-1 to TRBJ2-5; 8 bases are shared with TRBD2. Germline V gives CDR1 SQVTM, CDR2 ANQGSEA. This CDR3 is built from 15 residues. The V segment lost 7 bases and the J segment 5 bases; nucleotides outside the gene matches: 15. CDR3 region: CSADMGGRSGETQYF. CDR3 sequence (DNA): TGCAGCGCTGACATGGGCGGGAGGTCGGGGGAGACCCAGTACTTC.

This clone was observed a handful of times. The V gene is TRBV30, the J gene TRBJ1-2; D perhaps matches TRBD1 (6 bases). CDR3 length equals 13 residues. Germline-derived CDR1 and CDR2 are GTSNPN and SVGIG (reference sequence). Trimming took 1 base from V and 8 from J, leaving 14 bases between them. CDR3 protein: CAWSAWDTEGYTF. The CDR3 DNA reads TGTGCCTGGAGTGCCTGGGACACTGAAGGCTACACCTTC.

This chain links TRBV29-1 with TRBJ2-6; D possibly matches TRBD1 or TRBD2 (5 bases each). The ends were cut back, 4 bases at V and 2 bases at J, with 6 bases in the middle. Germline V lookup: CDR1 SQVTM, CDR2 ANQGSEA. CDR3 length: 13 amino acids. The CDR3 loop reads CSVVGAGANVLTF. The CDR3 nucleotides read TGCAGCGTTGTGGGGGCTGGGGCCAACGTCCTGACTTTC. The full variable domain, completed using reference TRBV29-1 and TRBJ2-6, is SAVISQKPSRDICQRGTSLTIQCQVDSQVTMMFWYRQQPGQSLTLIATANQGSEATYESGFVIDKFPISRPNLTFSTLTVSNMSPEDSSIYLCSVVGAGANVLTFGAGSRLTVL.

The chain joins TRBV12-5 to TRBJ1-5; 7 bases match TRBD1. Per the germline V gene, CDR1 is LGHNT and CDR2 is FRNRAP. The length of the CDR3 is 13 residues. V lost 7 bases, J lost 6 bases, and 6 bases stayed unmatched. The CDR3 DNA reads as TGTGCTAGTGCAGGGACAGAGCTTCAGCCCCAGCATTTT. Its translation is CASAGTELQPQHF.

This clone was found once. The genes are TRBV28 and TRBJ2-5; 9 positions match TRBD1. Germline CDR1 MDHEN, CDR2 SYDVKM. V lost 5 bases to trimming and J lost 6 bases; unmatched junction nucleotides: 10. This CDR3 spans 15 amino acids. The CDR3 region is CASSPGNRGLQTQYF. DNA of the CDR3: TGTGCCAGCAGTCCCGGGAACAGGGGGCTACAGACCCAGTACTTC.

CDR3: CASSFHAGVITDTQYF. CDR3 coding DNA: TGTGCCAGCAGCTTTCACGCTGGGGTTATCACAGATACGCAGTATTTT. The chain recombines TRBV7-6 with TRBJ2-3, with no clear D. Per the germline V gene, CDR1 is SGHVS and CDR2 is FNYEAQ. The CDR3 covers 16 residues. With 3 bases removed from V and 2 bases from J, the gap between germline ends came to 15 bases.

This clone appeared a few times. The chain joins TRBV6-6 to TRBJ1-5; possibly TRBD1 for D (5 bases). Germline loops: CDR1 MNHNY, CDR2 SVGAGI (reference sequence). The CDR3 runs to 16 residues. Trimming removed 5 bases at V and 3 bases at J, with 17 bases between. The CDR3 bases are TGTGCCAGCAGTCATCCGCCCGGGACTGACAATCAGCCCCAGCATTTT. Translation gives CASSHPPGTDNQPQHF.

Here the CDR3 reads CASSPRIYEQYF. CDR3 DNA: TGTGCCAGCAGTCCTCGTATATACGAGCAGTACTTC. The gene calls are TRBV28 and TRBJ2-7; D not resolved. Trimming removed 5 bases at V and 4 bases at J, with 9 bases between. Per germline, CDR1 MDHEN and CDR2 SYDVKM. CDR3 length: 12 amino acids.

In its sample, this clone was seen once. V is TRBV6-5 and J is TRBJ1-1; TRBD1 might be the D (5 bases). V gave up 6 bases and J gave up 1 base, with 15 bases separating them. The CDR3 extends over 15 amino acids. The germline CDR1 and CDR2 sequences are MNHEY and SVGAGI. CDR3 residues: CASSRTRESNTEAFF. The DNA for the CDR3 is TGTGCCAGCAGCCGCACCAGGGAGTCGAACACTGAAGCTTTCTTT.

Comments on this clone: The junction shows a germline mismatch at one end, possibly a read error. For the CDR3, the DNA is TGCGCCAGCAGCCAAGTCCCCACAGGGCTCCTCGCCTTC. This codes for CASSQVPTGLLAF. The chain links TRBV4-1 to TRBJ1-2; D is perhaps TRBD1 (6 bases). This CDR3 region has 13 residues. The germline CDR1 and CDR2 sequences are MGHRA and YSYEKL.

This clone was seen more than once but under ten times. V usage is TRBV5-4 and J usage is TRBJ2-3; 10 bases align to TRBD1. The trim removed 5 bases at V and 6 bases at J, leaving 6 bases unmatched. CDR1 is SGHNT and CDR2 is YYREEE in the germline V gene (reference sequence). The CDR3 contains 14 residues. The DNA for the CDR3 is TGTGCCAGCAGTTGGACAGGGGGAGAGGATACGCAGTATTTT. Its protein product is CASSWTGGEDTQYF.

As for this clone: The same CDR3 also results from other DNA sequences found in this sample. CDR3 loop: CAWSVRRDTGELFF. As DNA, the CDR3 is TGTGCCTGGAGTGTACGCAGGGACACCGGGGAGCTGTTTTTT. This chain links TRBV30 with TRBJ2-2; a possible D gene is TRBD1 (5 bases). The CDR3 length is 14 residues. V lost 0 bases and J 3 bases, leaving 8 bases between the germline ends. The germline gives CDR1 GTSNPN, CDR2 SVGIG (reference sequence).

In its sample, this clone was seen a few times. CDR3 sequence: CASSSSGRYGYEQFF. DNA for the CDR3: TGTGCCAGCAGTTCGAGCGGGAGATACGGGTATGAGCAGTTCTTC. The chain joins TRBV6-5 to TRBJ2-1; 8 nucleotides match TRBD2. Germline loops: CDR1 MNHEY, CDR2 SVGAGI. This CDR3 comprises 15 residues. The V segment lost 4 bases and the J segment 8 bases; nucleotides outside the gene matches: 10.

V and J are TRBV29-1 and TRBJ1-2; D is possibly TRBD1 (5 bases). CDR1 and CDR2 from the germline V gene are SQVTM and ANQGSEA. The CDR3 is 11 amino acids. V lost 7 bases and J lost 5, with 11 bases in between. For the CDR3, the DNA is TGCAGCGACGGGGGGGGATATGGCTACACCTTC. This translates into CSDGGGYGYTF.

Only a few counts were recorded for this clone. The chain employs TRBV29-1 and TRBJ1-5; the D gene is possibly TRBD1 (6 bases). The V end was cut by 5 bases, the J end by 2 bases, with 13 bases between. Germline CDR1 and CDR2: SQVTM and ANQGSEA. This CDR3 contains 14 residues. CDR3 loop: CSVITGIGNQPQHF. CDR3 nucleotide sequence: TGCAGCGTTATAACAGGGATTGGCAATCAGCCCCAGCATTTT.

This chain links TRBV7-2 with TRBJ2-2, with D uncertain. The CDR3 has 16 amino acids. With 3 bases removed from V and 0 bases from J, the gap between germline ends came to 11 bases. The germline V gene has CDR1 SGHTA and CDR2 FQGNSA. CDR3 nucleotide sequence: TGTGCCAGCAGCTTCCACATGGTTACGAACACCGGGGAGCTGTTTTTT. Protein sequence: CASSFHMVTNTGELFF.